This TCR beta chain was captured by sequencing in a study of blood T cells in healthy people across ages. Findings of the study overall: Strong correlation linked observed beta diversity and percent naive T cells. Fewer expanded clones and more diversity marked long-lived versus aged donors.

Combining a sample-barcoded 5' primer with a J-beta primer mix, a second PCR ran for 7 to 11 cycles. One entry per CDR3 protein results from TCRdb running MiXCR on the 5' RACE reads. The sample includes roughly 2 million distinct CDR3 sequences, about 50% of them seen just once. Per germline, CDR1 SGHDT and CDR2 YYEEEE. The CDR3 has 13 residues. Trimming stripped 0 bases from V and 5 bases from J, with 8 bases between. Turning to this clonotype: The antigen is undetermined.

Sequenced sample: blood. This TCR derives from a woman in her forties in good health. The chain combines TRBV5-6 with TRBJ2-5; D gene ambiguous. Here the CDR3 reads CASSLDSPETQYF. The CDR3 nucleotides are TGTGCCAGCAGCTTGGATAGTCCCGAGACCCAGTACTTC. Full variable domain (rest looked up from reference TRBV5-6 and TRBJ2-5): DAGVTQSPTHLIKTRGQQVTLRCSPKSGHDTVSWYQQALGQGPQFIFQYYEEEERQRGNFPDRFSGHQFPNYSSELNVNALLLGDSALYLCASSLDSPETQYFGPGTRLLVL.